The clone carrying this TCR beta chain has a handful of counts. Its matching antigen is unknown. Next came a second PCR, run for roughly 6 to 11 cycles, which used a sample-barcoded 5' primer along with a J-beta primer mix. Tagging of each cDNA molecule was performed by a template-switch adaptor with 12 random nucleotides. TCRdb reanalysed the 5' RACE reads using MiXCR and keeps one entry per CDR3 protein. The data show fewer than 800,000 distinct CDR3 sequences, approximately 21% seen once. The data were obtained in a study of blood T cells in healthy people across ages. Study-wide points: Unsorted PBMC input precluded a conclusive naive versus antigen-experienced comparison.

Material: blood. This TCR came from a man aged 70-80 years in good health.

The CDR3 loop is CASSPQRLAGASTDTQYF. Here the CDR3 DNA reads TGTGCCAGCTCACCACAACGACTAGCGGGAGCAAGCACAGATACGCAGTATTTT. The V and J genes are TRBV18 and TRBJ2-3; 12 bases align to TRBD2. J gave up 0 bases and V 1 base, and 5 bases lay outside the gene matches. The length of the CDR3 is 18 residues. Per germline, CDR1 KGHSH and CDR2 LQKENI. The full variable domain, with the rest looked up from reference TRBV18 and TRBJ2-3, is NAGVMQNPRHLVRRRGQEARLRCSPMKGHSHVYWYRQLPEEGLKFMVYLQKENIIDESGMPKERFSAEFPKEGPSILRIQQVVRGDSAAYFCASSPQRLAGASTDTQYFGPGTRLTVL.